The 5 T cell receptor beta chains below all came from one sample that was sequenced in a study of immune evolution from preneoplasia to lung adenocarcinoma. TCRdb's table, derived via immunoSEQ multiplex PCR, lists solely in-frame clones and lacks some. The data contain some 3,300 clones, under 60% of them singletons. The sequencing sample was made of FFPE normal lung tissue adjacent to the tumor. The receptor source for this set is a person between 45 and 65 years old with lung adenocarcinoma.

The genes are TRBV4-2 and TRBJ1-1, with D unresolved. Germline CDR1 is LGHNA and CDR2 is YNFKEQ. The CDR3 has 16 residues. With 0 bases removed from V and 1 base from J, the gap between germline ends came to 12 bases. CDR3 sequence: CASSQDQLARNTEAFF. In DNA, the CDR3 is TGTGCCAGCAGCCAAGATCAACTGGCGAGGAACACTGAAGCTTTCTTT.

CDR3 residues: CASSQEKSQGFMNTEAFF. CDR3 nucleotides: TGTGCCAGCAGCCAAGAGAAAAGTCAGGGCTTCATGAACACTGAAGCTTTCTTT. The chain employs TRBV4-2 and TRBJ1-1; possible D gene TRBD1, 5 bases. The ends were cut back, 0 bases at V and 0 bases at J, with 17 bases in the middle. The CDR3 spans 18 residues. Germline V gives CDR1 LGHNA, CDR2 YNFKEQ.

The DNA of the CDR3 is TGTGCCAGCACAAGGCAGGGTAACACCGGGGAGCTGTTTTTT. Translated, it gives CASTRQGNTGELFF. The genes are TRBV6-1 and TRBJ2-2, with D maybe TRBD1 (5 bases). This CDR3 is 14 amino acids long. Trimming took off 7 bases at V and 2 bases at J, with 11 bases between the two ends. Germline assignment: CDR1 MNHNS and CDR2 SASEGT.

The V call is TRBV6-1, the J call TRBJ1-2; the D is unclear. CDR3 length equals 15 residues. CDR1 is MNHNS, CDR2 SASEGT, per germline. V shed 1 base and J shed 2 bases, with 11 bases lying between them. The CDR3 nucleotides are TGTGCCAGCAGTGAAGGGACGGGGAGCAACTATGGCTACACCTTC. Amino acids: CASSEGTGSNYGYTF.

This clone was counted a few times. The chain employs TRBV4-1 and TRBJ2-2; D is possibly TRBD2 (5 bases). This CDR3 is built from 14 residues. Germline CDR1 MGHRA, CDR2 YSYEKL. Trimming took off 2 bases at V and 3 bases at J, with 7 bases between the two ends. The chain's CDR3 is CASSQTRYTGELFF. DNA of the CDR3: TGCGCCAGCAGCCAAACTAGGTACACCGGGGAGCTGTTTTTT.